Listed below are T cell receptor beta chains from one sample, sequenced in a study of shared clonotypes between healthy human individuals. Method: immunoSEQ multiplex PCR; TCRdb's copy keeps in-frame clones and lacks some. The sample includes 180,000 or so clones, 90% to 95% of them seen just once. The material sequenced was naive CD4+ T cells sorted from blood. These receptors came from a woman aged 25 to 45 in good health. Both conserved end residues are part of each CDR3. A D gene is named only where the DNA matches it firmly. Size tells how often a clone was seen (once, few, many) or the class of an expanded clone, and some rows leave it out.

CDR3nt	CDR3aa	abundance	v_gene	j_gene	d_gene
TGTGCCAGCAGCTTGCTGGCGAGCAGGGCGCAGTATTTT	CASSLLASRAQYF	NA	TRBV5-6	TRBJ2-3	NA
TGCGCCAGCAGCTTTTGGGGGGGTAATGGCTACACCTTC	CASSFWGGNGYTF	NA	TRBV5-1	TRBJ1-2	NA
TGCAGTGCTAGTATATCTACGCAGTATTTT	CSASISTQYF	NA	TRBV20-1	TRBJ2-3	NA
TGTGCCAGCAGTGATCCGACAGGGTATGGTTCACCCCTCCACTTT	CASSDPTGYGSPLHF	NA	TRBV25-1	TRBJ1-6	TRBD1
TGTGCCAGCAGCCCGTTAGCGGGAGATATAGGCTACGAGCAGTACTTC	CASSPLAGDIGYEQYF	NA	TRBV7-2	TRBJ2-7	TRBD2
TGCAGCGTTGAAAGATCATTGGGGGGTGAGCAGTACTTC	CSVERSLGGEQYF	NA	TRBV29-1	TRBJ2-7	NA
TGTGCCAGCAGCGCGGGAGCAGGGCCCGAGGACATTCAGTACTTC	CASSAGAGPEDIQYF	NA	TRBV13	TRBJ2-4	TRBD2
TGCGCCAGCAGCCAAGTTGACCGAAACGGGGAGCTGTTTTTT	CASSQVDRNGELFF	NA	TRBV4-1	TRBJ2-2	NA
TGTGCCAGCAGCTTAACCCTCCTGGGGGCGCGGGAGCAGTACTTC	CASSLTLLGAREQYF	few	TRBV11-2	TRBJ2-7	NA
TGTGCCAGCAGTCCAAAATACGAGCAGTACTTC	CASSPKYEQYF	NA	TRBV28	TRBJ2-7	NA
TGCGCCAGCAGCTTCCCGACCGCCGGTGAGCAGTACTTC	CASSFPTAGEQYF	NA	TRBV5-1	TRBJ2-7	NA
TGTGCCAGCAGTGCAAGCGGGACCACGTACAATGAGCAGTTCTTC	CASSASGTTYNEQFF	NA	TRBV6-1	TRBJ2-1	TRBD2
TGTGCCAGCAGTTTATCCGGTCTGCGCGGCGGCGAGCAGTACTTC	CASSLSGLRGGEQYF	NA	TRBV28	TRBJ2-7	NA
TGCGCCAGCAGCTCAGAACAGGGGTCCCACAATGAGCAGTTCTTC	CASSSEQGSHNEQFF	NA	TRBV5-1	TRBJ2-1	TRBD1
TGTGCCAGCAGCTTATTCGGTAGTGGCGGACGTGAATCGTACTTC	CASSLFGSGGRESYF	NA	TRBV7-9	TRBJ2-5	NA
TGCAGCGTTGCCCCCTTAGCGGGAGTAGGAGAGACCCAGTACTTC	CSVAPLAGVGETQYF	NA	TRBV29-1	TRBJ2-5	TRBD2
TGTGCCAGCAGCCCGGACAGGTTGGCTTACGAGCAGTACTTC	CASSPDRLAYEQYF	NA	TRBV7-2	TRBJ2-7	TRBD1
TGTGCCACCAGCCCTCCGGGCCCCCCCGGGGGCACCATATATTTT	CATSPPGPPGGTIYF	NA	TRBV15	TRBJ1-3	NA
TGTGCCAGCAGCTGGTATTCAGGACAGGGGGAAGAGACCCAGTACTTC	CASSWYSGQGEETQYF	once	TRBV11-2	TRBJ2-5	TRBD1
TGTGCCAGCAGTTACGAGTGGGAGGGACAAGAGACCCAGTACTTC	CASSYEWEGQETQYF	NA	TRBV6-5	TRBJ2-5	TRBD2